The 16 T cell receptor beta chains given below trace back to one sample, sequenced in a study of identical twins. TCRdb re-called the 5' RACE reads through MiXCR, storing one row per CDR3 protein. The sample consists of around 510,000 distinct CDR3 sequences, around an eighth of them appearing once. This same sample was also taken into another study, of yellow fever vaccine responses in identical twins.

The material sequenced was CD4+ T cells sorted from blood. These receptors all come from a woman in her late teens or twenties in good health.

This clonotype was seen many times. The chain uses TRBV12-3 or TRBV12-4 and TRBJ2-1; weak D call: TRBD2 (6 bases). The CDR3 has 16 amino acids. V lost 5 bases, J lost 0 bases, and 14 bases lay in between. CDR3 in amino acids: CASSTMTSSSYNEQFF. CDR3 nucleotides: TGTGCCAGCAGTACGATGACTAGTAGCTCCTACAATGAGCAGTTCTTC.

This chain joins TRBV20-1 and TRBJ1-5; no firm D call. Germline V gives CDR1 DFQATT, CDR2 SNEGSKA (reference sequence). V shed 3 bases and J shed 7 bases, with 16 bases lying between them. This CDR3 has 14 amino acids. DNA for the CDR3: TGCAGTGCTAGGTCACCCGGGAAGGGACAGCCCCAGCATTTT. Amino acid sequence: CSARSPGKGQPQHF.

The chain joins TRBV5-1 to TRBJ2-3; a possible D gene is TRBD2 (6 bases). Germline V lookup: CDR1 SGHRS, CDR2 YFSETQ. Trimming removed 3 bases from V and 1 base from J, with 12 bases in between. This CDR3 is built from 15 residues. The CDR3 sequence is CASSYGGARTDTQYF. For the CDR3, the DNA is TGCGCCAGCAGCTACGGAGGGGCCCGCACAGATACGCAGTATTTT.

Details on this clonotype: A much larger clone is a single base away; this may be a read error. The CDR3 DNA is TGCGCCAGCAGCTCGAACTTAGACAATGAGCAGTTGTTC. Protein product: CASSSNLDNEQLF. The chain recombines TRBV5-1 with TRBJ2-1, with D hard to call. The V gene's germline CDR1 is SGHRS and CDR2 YFSETQ. CDR3 length: 13 amino acids. The entire variable domain, with the rest obtained from reference TRBV5-1 and TRBJ2-1, is as follows: KAGVTQTPRYLIKTRGQQVTLSCSPISGHRSVSWYQQTPGQGLQFLFEYFSETQRNKGNFPGRFSGRQFSNSRSEMNVSTLELGDSALYLCASSSNLDNEQLFGPGTRLTVL.

This clonotype was seen repeatedly, ten times or more. The chain employs TRBV7-2 and TRBJ2-1; TRBD2 agrees at 10 bases. V lost 5 bases, J lost 3 bases, and 22 bases stayed unmatched. Per the germline V gene, CDR1 is SGHTA and CDR2 is FQGNSA. This CDR3 is 21 amino acids long. CDR3 sequence reads: CASSQLLKFLVAGGIYNEQFF. As DNA, the CDR3 is TGTGCCAGCAGCCAGCTTCTGAAGTTTTTAGTAGCGGGAGGTATCTACAATGAGCAGTTCTTC.

There are many counts of this clonotype. The chain has TRBV7-2 and TRBJ2-3; D is unresolved. This CDR3 has 13 residues. The V end was cut by 2 bases, the J end by 4 bases, with 7 bases between. Germline-derived CDR1 and CDR2 are SGHTA and FQGNSA. DNA for the CDR3: TGTGCCAGCAGCTTACTGTTCGCAGATACGCAGTATTTT. Translated: CASSLLFADTQYF.

The rearrangement links TRBV27 to TRBJ2-7, with 9 bases lining up with TRBD2. There are 15 residues in the CDR3. Germline V lookup: CDR1 MNHEY, CDR2 SMNVEV (reference sequence). Trimming removed 6 bases from V and 2 bases from J; junction bases left unmatched: 8. As DNA, the CDR3 is TGTGCCAGCAGACAGTCTAGCGGGACCCCCTACGAGCAGTACTTC. It codes for CASRQSSGTPYEQYF.

The CDR3 sequence is CSARLVSHEQYF. CDR3 in DNA: TGCAGTGCCCGTCTAGTAAGCCACGAGCAGTACTTC. V and J are TRBV20-1 and TRBJ2-7; no clear D. V was pared by 6 bases and J by 5 bases, with 14 bases between. The CDR3 is 12 amino acids. CDR1 and CDR2 (germline): DFQATT, SNEGSKA (reference sequence).

The chain recombines TRBV15 with TRBJ2-7; 9 nucleotides match TRBD2. V was pared by 3 bases and J by 6 bases, with 9 bases of the junction left unmatched. This CDR3 is built from 15 residues. Germline values: CDR1 LNHNV, CDR2 YYDKDF (reference sequence). CDR3 in DNA: TGTGCCACCAGCAGCGCCGGGGGACTAGCTCGCGAGCAGTACTTC. This sequence encodes CATSSAGGLAREQYF. Full variable domain (outside the CDR3, taken from reference TRBV15 and TRBJ2-7): DAMVIQNPRYQVTQFGKPVTLSCSQTLNHNVMYWYQQKSSQAPKLLFHYYDKDFNNEADTPDNFQSRRPNTSFCFLDIRSPGLGDTAMYLCATSSAGGLAREQYFGPGTRLTVT.

V is TRBV19 and J is TRBJ2-3; no clear D. The CDR3 totals 13 residues. Germline V gene lookup returns CDR1 LNHDA and CDR2 SQIVND (reference sequence). The CDR3 loop reads CGSPDGNTDTQYF. CDR3 nucleotides: TGTGGGTCCCCGGACGGAAACACAGATACGCAGTATTTT.

This clonotype was counted between two and nine times. The rearrangement joins TRBV5-1 to TRBJ2-5, with 7 bases that match TRBD2. There are 16 residues in the CDR3. Germline V lookup: CDR1 SGHRS, CDR2 YFSETQ. Trimming removed 1 base from V and 2 bases from J; junction bases left unmatched: 8. CDR3: CASSLHGGSPQETQYF. Here the CDR3 DNA reads TGCGCCAGCAGCTTGCATGGCGGGAGCCCTCAAGAGACCCAGTACTTC.

CDR3 protein: CASSLAGLDSGNGYTF. The CDR3 bases are TGCGCCAGCAGCTTGGCTGGTTTGGACAGTGGAAATGGCTACACCTTC. The chain recombines TRBV5-1 with TRBJ1-2; a weak D match, TRBD1 (6 bases). This CDR3 spans 16 amino acids. The germline V gene encodes CDR1 SGHRS and CDR2 YFSETQ. V lost 0 bases to trimming and J lost 6 bases, with 18 bases between them.

The chain joins TRBV12-3 or TRBV12-4 to TRBJ2-1; D ambiguous. The CDR3 is made up of 13 amino acids. Trimming cost V 7 bases and J 0 bases, with 7 bases left between them. The DNA for the CDR3 is TGTGCCAGCATCCTGAGCTCCTACAATGAGCAGTTCTTC. Encoded protein: CASILSSYNEQFF.

This clonotype was observed a handful of times. The V and J genes are TRBV15 and TRBJ1-3; D possibly corresponds to TRBD1 (5 bases). CDR3 size: 12 residues. Trimming shortened V by 3 bases and J by 11 bases, and 11 bases separated the two germline ends. From germline, CDR1 is LNHNV and CDR2 YYDKDF (reference sequence). Here the CDR3 reads CATSSAGGAIYF. The CDR3 nucleotides read TGTGCCACCAGCAGCGCTGGAGGGGCCATATATTTT. The whole variable domain, remainder taken from reference TRBV15 and TRBJ1-3, is DAMVIQNPRYQVTQFGKPVTLSCSQTLNHNVMYWYQQKSSQAPKLLFHYYDKDFNNEADTPDNFQSRRPNTSFCFLDIRSPGLGDTAMYLCATSSAGGAIYFGEGSWLTVV.

A few counts support this clonotype. The genes are TRBV11-2 and TRBJ1-6; D call uncertain. The V end was cut by 1 base, the J end by 8 bases, with 12 bases between. The CDR3 loop spans 15 amino acids. Germline V lookup: CDR1 SGHAT, CDR2 FQNNGV. The CDR3, as DNA: TGTGCCAGCAGCTTAGTGGACTTGCGCTATTCACCCCTCCACTTT. Amino acids: CASSLVDLRYSPLHF.

The CDR3 nucleotides read TGTGCCAGCAGCTTAACGACTAGTTACAATGAGCAGTTCTTC. Translating it yields CASSLTTSYNEQFF. The chain couples TRBV7-2 to TRBJ2-1; the D gene is possibly TRBD2 (6 bases). The CDR3 totals 14 residues. Germline values: CDR1 SGHTA, CDR2 FQGNSA. With 2 bases removed from V and 4 bases from J, the gap between germline ends came to 9 bases.